This TCR beta chain was captured in a study of T cells in Graves' hyperthyroidism and ophthalmopathy (dated by TCRdb to the late 2010s). Regarding the study in general: Peripheral blood was sampled at the time of initial diagnosis, prior to any treatment. A discovery cohort of roughly 100 patients, roughly 43 with Graves' ophthalmopathy and approximately 60 with stable Graves' hyperthyroidism, was used to find distinguishing TCR V-J signatures. Prospective prediction of ophthalmopathy was tested in an independent validation cohort of 18 to 20 hyperthyroidism patients and around 16 patients who later progressed to ophthalmopathy. The 75 to 100 discovery patients were divided at random into training and test sets in a 7:3 ratio. Thyroid tissue and blood T-cell repertoires from more than 5 Graves' hyperthyroidism patients were also compared in the study. Once sampling was done, hyperthyroidism patients were given methimazole at a starting dose of 30 mg daily, whereas ophthalmopathy patients were given high-dose intravenous methylprednisolone. According to the paper, TCR Vbeta CDR3 sequencing was carried out on 135 peripheral blood samples, which came from around 43 ophthalmopathy, 75 or so hyperthyroidism and approximately 17 progressor patients. The investigation overall reported the following: Ophthalmopathy was separated from stable hyperthyroidism by a 13 V-J signature model, with 85% to 90% sensitivity and about 81% specificity obtained in cross-validation and 80%/75% obtained in testing. Most expanded thyroid clonotypes (frequency above 0.001) were also found in blood, which suggests that blood repertoires may mirror thyroid immune responses. No statistical method was used to fix the sample size in advance, and group allocation was not hidden from the investigators. During validation, the model predicted progression to ophthalmopathy a median of around 6 months ahead of onset, with around 71% sensitivity and less than 85% specificity.

The TCR beta CDR3 regions were amplified from the RNA transcripts. The first round of RT-PCR for the TCR CDR3 was performed with the HTBI primer set and the Qiagen OneStep RT-PCR kit. Libraries were constructed in a second round of multiplex PCR, after which size selection and purification were performed. Libraries were sequenced paired-end with 100 bp reads on an Illumina HiSeq2000. The study's own analysis went as follows. SOAPnuke was used to process the raw data, throwing out any read that contained adapters or uncalled bases, had a mean Phred below 15, or lacked an exact constant-primer or identifier match. COPE v1.2.5 was used to merge high-quality paired reads, and clonotypes were defined as unique nucleotide sequences. MiTCR v1.1 was used to align the clonotypes against IMGT TRBV, TRBD and TRBJ reference segments. Analysis was restricted to V-J combinations with a frequency above 0.0001, which covered 98% to 99.2% of repertoires. A TCS score was defined as the ratio of F50 (clonal expansion) to E x V (chaos), with BLOSUM62-based TCRdist applied between CDR3 peptides within each V-J. Welch's t-statistics and random forest reduced roughly 500 V-J features to 10 to 15, which were used in a naive Bayes classifier (R e1071). TCRdb itself trimmed the public reads at Q25 with fastp, ran MiXCR and retained productive beta chains. Every distinct CDR3 protein forms one entry, paired with its most common genes and DNA. The V and J calls were not made by the authors but by TCRdb's processing. This sample gives about 250,000 distinct CDR3 sequences in total; around 25% of them show up just once. The ten largest clones take up about a third of the sample.

This clonotype was seen a single time. The clone's antigen remains unknown. With a much larger clone just one base away, this may be a read error. Lacking the conserved final phenylalanine or tryptophan, this CDR3 likely reflects a read error. Ophthalmopathy patients had moderately to severely active disease, with a Clinical Activity Score of 3 or more, a NOSPECS grade of 4 or more, and a disease duration of less than 3 months. Any patient with an uncontrolled infection, another autoimmune disease, pregnancy or lactation was excluded. Diagnoses were based on clinical symptoms, serum thyroxine and TRAb, thyroid ultrasound and orbital computed tomography. Ficoll-Paque density gradient centrifugation was used to isolate PBMCs from 9.5 to 10 ml of fresh peripheral blood. Total RNA was extracted with Trizol reagent, and quality was checked on an Agilent 2100 Bioanalyzer. The CDR3 is 13 residues long, counting both termini. Of the read, only the CDR3 DNA is kept; its 39 bases are in frame from base 1. From a lookup of the germline V gene (reference sequence), CDR1 and CDR2 are LNHDA and SQIVND.

The rearrangement joined TRBV19 to TRBJ1-6, with the D gene too uncertain to name. The clonotype was recovered from a woman aged 40 to 50 with Graves' ophthalmopathy. Sequenced material: blood. In nucleotides, the sequence is TGTGCTACCGGGCCGACGATTAATTCACCCCTCCACATT. Its translation reads: CATGPTINSPLHI.